This TCR beta chain emerged from a study of cytomegalovirus exposure and HLA in healthy donors. Study-level results: The study listed roughly 160 cytomegalovirus-associated TCR beta chains. In a later analysis, parvovirus B19, influenza, CMV and Epstein-Barr virus appeared linked to several top co-occurrence clusters.

The PCR ran on 60 Vbeta and 13 Jbeta primers. Some clones are missing from TCRdb's copy, which holds only in-frame ones; the method was immunoSEQ multiplex PCR. The sample yields about 270,000 clones, 75% to 90% seen once. This clone was counted a single time. What it binds is unknown. This sequence was found in a man aged 35 to 55 in good health and CMV-seropositive. The material sequenced was PBMCs.

The CDR3 DNA follows: TGCGCCAGCAGCCAGGGACAGCCCCAAGAGACCCAGTACTTC. Protein: CASSQGQPQETQYF. The V call is TRBV5-1, the J call TRBJ2-5; 7 bases map to TRBD1. J lost 1 base, V lost 4 bases, and 4 bases had no gene match. The germline CDR1 and CDR2 sequences are SGHRS and YFSETQ. The CDR3 totals 14 residues.